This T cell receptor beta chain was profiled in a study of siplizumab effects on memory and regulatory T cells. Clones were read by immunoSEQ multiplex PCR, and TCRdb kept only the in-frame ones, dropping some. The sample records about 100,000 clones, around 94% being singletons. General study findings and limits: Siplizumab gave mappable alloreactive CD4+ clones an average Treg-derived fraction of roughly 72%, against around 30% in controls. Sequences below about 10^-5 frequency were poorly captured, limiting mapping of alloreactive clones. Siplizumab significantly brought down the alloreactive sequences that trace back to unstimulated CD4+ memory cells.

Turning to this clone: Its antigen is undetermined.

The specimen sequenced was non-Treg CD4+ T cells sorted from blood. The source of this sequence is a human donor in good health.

CDR3 in DNA: TGTGCCAGTAGTCCACAGGGGGGTAATGAAAAACTGTTTTTT. Its translation is CASSPQGGNEKLFF. V gene TRBV19 combines with J gene TRBJ1-4; TRBD1 aligns across 8 bases. The CDR3 contains 14 residues. CDR1 is LNHDA, CDR2 SQIVND, per germline (reference sequence). Trimming removed 5 bases from V and 4 bases from J; junction bases left unmatched: 3.